This T cell receptor (beta chain) was documented in a study of cytomegalovirus exposure and HLA in healthy donors. Study-wide background: It was reported in a later analysis that the same platform had been used for the approximately 110 validation repertoires as for the 666 first-cohort repertoires.

The study's findings and limits: Rare sequences made up most TCRs, while some public TCRs were found in many donors. Subsequent analysis found a tendency for first-cohort TCR clusters to co-occur within the approximately 130 validation repertoires. The study flagged some 170 TCR beta chains as cytomegalovirus-associated.

Some clones are missing from TCRdb's copy, which holds only in-frame ones; the method was immunoSEQ multiplex PCR. The sample records approximately 190,000 clones, 75% to 90% being singletons. This clone was recorded once. Its antigen is not identified. From germline, CDR1 is MNHNY and CDR2 SVGAGI (reference sequence). After removal of 0 bases from V and 7 bases from J, the junction contained 8 bases not matched to a gene. The CDR3 contains 16 residues. This receptor was taken from a man in his late teens or twenties in good health and CMV-seropositive. Material: PBMCs. V gene TRBV6-6 combines with J gene TRBJ2-7, with TRBD1 matching 11 bases. CDR3 loop: CASSYSKGDRGGEQYF. The DNA of the CDR3 is TGTGCCAGCAGTTACTCGAAGGGGGACAGGGGGGGTGAGCAGTACTTC.